The clone carrying this T cell receptor beta chain was counted only a few times. Preparation of the TCRbeta library was carried out with unique molecular identifiers. TCRdb independently ran MiXCR on the PCR reads; one entry per CDR3 protein. The sample shows about 540,000 distinct CDR3 sequences, approximately 20% of them seen only once. This CDR3 is 13 amino acids long. Germline CDR1 SGDLS, CDR2 YYNGEE. The germline V and J ends were trimmed by 7 bases and 4 bases, with 12 bases remaining between them. The data originate from a study of T-cell reconstitution after alpha-beta-depleted transplantation in children.

The receptor comes from a human donor who donated a stem cell graft to a child with acute lymphoblastic leukemia. The chain joins TRBV9 to TRBJ2-1; the D gene is possibly TRBD2 (6 bases). Sequences were derived from PBMCs from the stem cell graft donor, sampled from the stem cell graft. In nucleotides, the CDR3 is TGTGCCAGCGCGGGGATGCGATACAATGAGCAGTTCTTC. This sequence encodes CASAGMRYNEQFF.